The source of this T cell receptor beta chain is a study of patients and donors after allogeneic stem cell transplantation. TCRdb reprocessed the RT-PCR reads via MiXCR and lists one record per CDR3 protein. In the table there are more than 850,000 distinct CDR3 sequences, approximately 19% of which are singletons. The CDR3 spans 16 residues. The V segment lost 6 bases and the J segment 5 bases; nucleotides outside the gene matches: 11. Germline V gene sequence: CDR1 MNHEY, CDR2 SMNVEV (reference sequence). V usage is TRBV27 and J usage is TRBJ2-3; 10 bases line up with TRBD1. The sequenced sample was blood, either unsorted or a sorted T cell fraction (not recorded which). The receptor was isolated from a human donor who was either an allogeneic HSCT recipient or a stem cell or donor lymphocyte infusion donor (not recorded which). It is not recorded whose cells these are; they may come from a transplant donor. CDR3 loop: CASRKSLDRGIDTQYF. The CDR3 bases are TGTGCCAGCAGGAAATCACTGGACAGGGGGATAGATACGCAGTATTTT.